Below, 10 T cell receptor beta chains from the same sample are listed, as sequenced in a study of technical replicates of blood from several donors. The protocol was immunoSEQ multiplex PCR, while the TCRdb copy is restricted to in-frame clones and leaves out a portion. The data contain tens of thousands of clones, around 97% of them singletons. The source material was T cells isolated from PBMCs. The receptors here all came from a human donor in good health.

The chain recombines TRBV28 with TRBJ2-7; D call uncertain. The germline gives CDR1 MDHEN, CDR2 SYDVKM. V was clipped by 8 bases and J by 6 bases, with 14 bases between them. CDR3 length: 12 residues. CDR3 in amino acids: CASLGSRREQYF. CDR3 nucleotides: TGTGCCAGCCTCGGTTCTAGGCGCGAGCAGTACTTC.

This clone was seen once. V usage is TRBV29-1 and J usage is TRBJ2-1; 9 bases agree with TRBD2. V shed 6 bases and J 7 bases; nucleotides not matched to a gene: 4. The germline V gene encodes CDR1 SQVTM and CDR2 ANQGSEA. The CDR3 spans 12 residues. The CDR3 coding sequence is TGCAGCGTCGGACTAGCGTATAATGAGCAGTTCTTC. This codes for CSVGLAYNEQFF.

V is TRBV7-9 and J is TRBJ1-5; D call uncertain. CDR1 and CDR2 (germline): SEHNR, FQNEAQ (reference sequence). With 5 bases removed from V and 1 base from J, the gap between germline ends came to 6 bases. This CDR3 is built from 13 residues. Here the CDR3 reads CASSTASNQPQHF. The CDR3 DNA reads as TGTGCCAGCAGCACAGCAAGCAATCAGCCCCAGCATTTT.

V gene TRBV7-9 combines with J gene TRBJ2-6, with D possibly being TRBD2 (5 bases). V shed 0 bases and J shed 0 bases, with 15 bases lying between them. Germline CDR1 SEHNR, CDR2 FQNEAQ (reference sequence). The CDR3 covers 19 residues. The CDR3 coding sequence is TGTGCCAGCAGCTTAGCGGTCGGGGTCCCTACCTCTGGGGCCAACGTCCTGACTTTC. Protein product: CASSLAVGVPTSGANVLTF.

This CDR3 reads CASSLGQVEAEAFF. CDR3 coding DNA: TGCGCCAGCAGCCTGGGACAGGTAGAAGCTGAAGCTTTCTTT. V is TRBV5-1 and J is TRBJ1-1, with 8 nucleotides matching TRBD1. This CDR3 has 14 residues. Trimming removed 4 bases from V and 6 bases from J; junction bases left unmatched: 8. CDR1 is SGHRS, CDR2 YFSETQ, per germline.

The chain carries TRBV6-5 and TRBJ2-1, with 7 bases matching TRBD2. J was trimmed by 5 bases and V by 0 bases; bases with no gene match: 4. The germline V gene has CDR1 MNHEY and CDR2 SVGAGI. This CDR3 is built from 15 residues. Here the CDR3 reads CASSYSRLADNEQFF. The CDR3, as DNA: TGTGCCAGCAGTTACTCGAGGCTAGCGGACAATGAGCAGTTCTTC.

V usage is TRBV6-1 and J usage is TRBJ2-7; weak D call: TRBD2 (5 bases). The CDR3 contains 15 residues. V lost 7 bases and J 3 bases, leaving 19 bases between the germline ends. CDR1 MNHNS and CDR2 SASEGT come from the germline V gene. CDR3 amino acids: CASNGGHRGSYEQYF. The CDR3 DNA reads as TGTGCCAGCAACGGCGGTCACCGGGGTAGCTACGAGCAGTACTTC.

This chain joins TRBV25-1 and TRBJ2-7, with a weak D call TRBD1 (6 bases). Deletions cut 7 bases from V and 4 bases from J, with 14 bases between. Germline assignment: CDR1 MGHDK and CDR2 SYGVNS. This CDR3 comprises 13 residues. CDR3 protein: CASIGTNDYEQYF. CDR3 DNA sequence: TGTGCCAGCATTGGGACAAACGATTACGAGCAGTACTTC.

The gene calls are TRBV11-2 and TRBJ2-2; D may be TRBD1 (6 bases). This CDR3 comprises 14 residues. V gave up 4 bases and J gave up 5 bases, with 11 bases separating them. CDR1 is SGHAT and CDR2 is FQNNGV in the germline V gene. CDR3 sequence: CASSYRVGTGELFF. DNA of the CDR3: TGTGCCAGCAGCTACAGGGTTGGAACCGGGGAGCTGTTTTTT.

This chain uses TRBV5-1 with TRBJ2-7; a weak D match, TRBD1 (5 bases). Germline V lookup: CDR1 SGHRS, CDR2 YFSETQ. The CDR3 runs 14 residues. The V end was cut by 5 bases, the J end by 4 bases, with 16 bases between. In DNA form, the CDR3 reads TGCGCCAGCAGTTGGGCATACAGGAGATACGAGCAGTACTTC. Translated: CASSWAYRRYEQYF. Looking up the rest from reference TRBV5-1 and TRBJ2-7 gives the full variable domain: KAGVTQTPRYLIKTRGQQVTLSCSPISGHRSVSWYQQTPGQGLQFLFEYFSETQRNKGNFPGRFSGRQFSNSRSEMNVSTLELGDSALYLCASSWAYRRYEQYFGPGTRLTVT.